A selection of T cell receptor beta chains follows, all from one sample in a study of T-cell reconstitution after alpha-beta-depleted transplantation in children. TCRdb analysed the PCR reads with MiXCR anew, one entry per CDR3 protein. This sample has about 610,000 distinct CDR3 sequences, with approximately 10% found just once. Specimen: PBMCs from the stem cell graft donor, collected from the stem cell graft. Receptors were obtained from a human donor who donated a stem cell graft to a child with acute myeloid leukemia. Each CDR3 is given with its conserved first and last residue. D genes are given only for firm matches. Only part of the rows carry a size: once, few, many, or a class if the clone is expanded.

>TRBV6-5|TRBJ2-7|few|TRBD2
TGTGCCAGCAGTTCCGGACTAGCGGAAACCTACGAGCAGTACTTC
CASSSGLAETYEQYF
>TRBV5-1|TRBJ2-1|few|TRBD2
TGCGCCAGCAGCCCGCCCACTGGACTAGCCCACAATGAGCAGTTCTTC
CASSPPTGLAHNEQFF
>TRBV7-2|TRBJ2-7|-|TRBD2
TGTGCCAGCAGCTCTAATAGCGGGAGAGCCTACGAGCAGTACTTC
CASSSNSGRAYEQYF
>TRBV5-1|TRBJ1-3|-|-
TGCGCCAGAGCGATCAACTCTGGAAACACCATATATTTT
CARAINSGNTIYF
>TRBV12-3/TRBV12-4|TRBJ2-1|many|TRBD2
TGTGCCAGCACGATCCCGGGAGGGCCGCAAAATGAGCAGTTCTTC
CASTIPGGPQNEQFF
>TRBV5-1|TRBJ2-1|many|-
TGCGCCAGCAGCTCGGGACAAACGACTGTACAACTGCAGTTCTTC
CASSSGQTTVQLQFF
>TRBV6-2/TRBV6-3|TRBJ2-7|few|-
TGTGCCAGCAGTTACTGGGGGGGCTCCTCCTACGAGCAGTACTTC
CASSYWGGSSYEQYF
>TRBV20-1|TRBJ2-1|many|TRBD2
TGCAGTGCTAGAGGGGAGGGAGGAGTTGAGCAGTTCTTC
CSARGEGGVEQFF
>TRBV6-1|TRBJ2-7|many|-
TGTGCCAGCAGCTTCCGTCTATGGACCTACGAGCAGTACTTC
CASSFRLWTYEQYF
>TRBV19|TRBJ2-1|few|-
TGTGCCAGTACCCCTTCAACGGGGAGCTCCTACAATGAGCAGTTCTTC
CASTPSTGSSYNEQFF
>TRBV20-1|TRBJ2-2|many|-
TGCGGAGGGGCTGTCACCGGGGAGCTGTTTTTT
CGGAVTGELFF
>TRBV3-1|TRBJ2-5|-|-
TGTGCCAGCAGCCCGTCCTGGGGGAGAGTAGAGACCCAGTACTTC
CASSPSWGRVETQYF
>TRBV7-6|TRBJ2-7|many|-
TGTGCCAGCAGCTTAGCCCTTACAGGTTCCTACGAGCAGTACTTC
CASSLALTGSYEQYF
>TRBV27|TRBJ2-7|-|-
TGTGCCAGCAGTTTAAGGCCGACAGTTTACGAGCAGTACTTC
CASSLRPTVYEQYF
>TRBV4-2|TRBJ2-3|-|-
TGTGCCAGCAGCCAAGATCCTATCGGGGGCGCAAACACAGATACGCAGTATTTT
CASSQDPIGGANTDTQYF
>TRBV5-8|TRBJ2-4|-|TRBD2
TGTGCCAGCAGCCCGGGGACTAGCGGGCTAGCCAAAAACATTCAGTACTTC
CASSPGTSGLAKNIQYF
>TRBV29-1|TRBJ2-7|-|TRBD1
TGCAGCGTTCGGGACAGGGTCGCGGTACGCTCCTACGAGCAGTACTTC
CSVRDRVAVRSYEQYF
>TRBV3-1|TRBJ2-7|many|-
TGTGCCAGCAGCCAAGACGGACCCTACGAGCAGTACTTC
CASSQDGPYEQYF
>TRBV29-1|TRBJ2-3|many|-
TGCAGCGTTGAGGGGTGGGGCGCAGATACGCAGTATTTT
CSVEGWGADTQYF
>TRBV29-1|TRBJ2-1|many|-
TGCAGCGGGGGGGAATACAATGAGCAGTTCTTC
CSGGEYNEQFF
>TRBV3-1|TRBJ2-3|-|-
TGTGCCAGCAGCCAAGAGGTCTGGGATACGCAGTATTTT
CASSQEVWDTQYF
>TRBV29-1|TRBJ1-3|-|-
TGCAGCGTTGTGCAGGGGTTCAGTGGAAACACCATATATTTT
CSVVQGFSGNTIYF
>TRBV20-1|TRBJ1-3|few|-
TGCAGTGCTAGTGGGGTTAGGCCGGTTTCTGGAAACACCATATATTTT
CSASGVRPVSGNTIYF
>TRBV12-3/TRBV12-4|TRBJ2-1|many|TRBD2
TGTGCCAGCAGTACCGGACTAGCGGGAGCGCACAACTCCTACAATGAGCAGTTCTTC
CASSTGLAGAHNSYNEQFF
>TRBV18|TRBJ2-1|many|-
TGTGCCAGCTCTAGGGGTAATGCATACAATGAGCAGTTCTTC
CASSRGNAYNEQFF
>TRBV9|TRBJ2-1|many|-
TGTGCCAGCAGCGAGGGAGGGGGGAATGAGCAGTTCTTC
CASSEGGGNEQFF
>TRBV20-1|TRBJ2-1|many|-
TGCAGTGCTCGCGACCCTCTGACGTCTTGGTCCAATGAGCAGTTCTTC
CSARDPLTSWSNEQFF
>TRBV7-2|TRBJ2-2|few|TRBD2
TGTGCCAGCAGCTTTGGGACTAGCGGGAGGGACACCGGGGAGCTGTTTTTT
CASSFGTSGRDTGELFF
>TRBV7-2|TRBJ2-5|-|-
TGTGCCAGCAGCTTAGTCAGTACAGTAGGGGAGACCCAGTACTTC
CASSLVSTVGETQYF